A selection of T cell receptor beta chains follows, all from one sample in a study of blood T cell repertoires in COVID-19. Method: immunoSEQ multiplex PCR; TCRdb's copy keeps in-frame clones and lacks some. In the table there are about 300,000 clones, roughly 85% of which are singletons. Material for sequencing was PBMCs or T cells enriched from blood (not recorded which). These receptors all stem from a man aged 30 to 39 who had recovered from COVID-19. Each CDR3 is given with its conserved first and last residue. D genes are given only for firm matches. Clone size is shown for a subset of rows, as once, few, many or a class of expanded clone.

abundance,d_gene,v_gene,j_gene,CDR3aa,CDR3nt
NA,NA,TRBV7-8,TRBJ1-1,CASSLGRPVTEAFF,TGTGCCAGCAGCTTAGGCAGGCCGGTGACTGAAGCTTTCTTT
NA,NA,TRBV5-4,TRBJ2-2,CASSSNSANTGELFF,TGTGCCAGCAGCAGCAACTCTGCGAACACCGGGGAGCTGTTTTTT
few,TRBD1,TRBV4-2,TRBJ2-7,CASSQDPGTANEQYF,TGTGCCAGCAGCCAAGATCCTGGGACAGCGAACGAGCAGTACTTC
NA,NA,TRBV19,TRBJ2-7,CASSSSPRGEQYF,TGTGCCAGTAGTAGTAGTCCGAGAGGGGAGCAGTACTTC
NA,TRBD2,TRBV6-2/TRBV6-3,TRBJ2-7,CASSIHPKRGLPYEQYF,TGTGCCAGCAGTATTCACCCTAAGCGGGGGCTTCCCTACGAGCAGTACTTC
NA,NA,TRBV29-1,TRBJ1-4,CSVEGGYGEKLFF,TGCAGCGTTGAAGGAGGGTACGGTGAAAAACTGTTTTTT
NA,TRBD1,TRBV7-7,TRBJ2-2,CASSPSPGQGAVGELFF,TGTGCTAGCAGCCCAAGTCCGGGACAGGGGGCTGTCGGGGAGCTGTTTTTT
NA,NA,TRBV3-1/TRBV3-2,TRBJ2-7,CASSQDQGSYEQYF,TGTGCCAGCAGCCAAGACCAGGGCTCCTACGAGCAGTACTTC
NA,TRBD2,TRBV7-6,TRBJ2-5,CASSPAGRGAQETQYF,TGTGCCAGCAGCCCCGCGGGGCGGGGGGCCCAAGAGACCCAGTACTTC
NA,TRBD2,TRBV19,TRBJ2-2,CASSMGLAGGELFF,TGTGCCAGTAGTATGGGACTAGCTGGCGGGGAGCTGTTTTTT
NA,NA,TRBV5-6,TRBJ2-5,CASSLVRMNQETQYF,TGTGCCAGCAGCTTGGTGCGTATGAACCAAGAGACCCAGTACTTC
NA,TRBD1,TRBV5-4,TRBJ1-1,CASSHYRGELEAFF,TGTGCCAGCAGCCACTACAGGGGGGAGCTTGAAGCTTTCTTT
NA,NA,TRBV9,TRBJ2-1,CASSVEVAPGNNEQFF,TGTGCCAGCAGCGTAGAAGTGGCCCCCGGGAACAATGAGCAGTTCTTC
NA,NA,TRBV4-1,TRBJ1-2,CASSQTELSVRGGYTF,TGCGCCAGCAGCCAAACCGAATTATCGGTACGAGGAGGCTACACCTTC
NA,NA,TRBV3-1/TRBV3-2,TRBJ1-1,CASSPGGSEAFF,TGTGCCAGCAGCCCGGGGGGCTCTGAAGCTTTCTTT
NA,TRBD2,TRBV11-2,TRBJ2-1,CASSPRWTSGGEYNEQFF,TGTGCCAGCAGCCCACGATGGACTAGCGGGGGAGAATACAATGAGCAGTTCTTC